This T cell receptor (beta chain) comes out of a study of identical twins. Study-level findings and limits: Modelling underestimated the level of out-of-frame TCR alpha sharing observed in monozygotic twins.

A universal primer site was added by template switching, and unique molecular identifiers were carried by the cDNA. TCRdb called the 5' RACE reads again in MiXCR, with one record for every CDR3 protein. This table holds 200,000 to 250,000 distinct CDR3 sequences, roughly 10% found once. This CDR3 is built from 15 residues. Germline CDR1 and CDR2: DFQATT and SNEGSKA (reference sequence). V shed 2 bases, J shed 6 bases, and the junction held 8 bases outside the gene matches. Concerning this clonotype: The antigen remains unidentified.

Everyone who donated was a healthy Caucasian. The clonotype originates from a man over 45 in good health. The source material was memory T cells sorted from blood. The chain combines TRBV20-1 with TRBJ2-1; 9 bases are a match to TRBD1. CDR3 sequence reads: CSARQDRGYGNEQFF. The CDR3 DNA sequence: TGCAGTGCTAGACAGGACAGGGGATATGGCAATGAGCAGTTCTTC.